This entry lists 29 T cell receptor beta chains sequenced from one sample in a study of blood T cell repertoires in COVID-19. Assay: immunoSEQ multiplex PCR; the TCRdb copy retains only in-frame clones and omits some. The sample lists approximately 150,000 clones, over 75% seen once, with about a tenth in the top ten. The sample comprised peripheral blood. The receptors derive from a human donor in a cohort sampled during active COVID-19.

The chain couples TRBV10-1 to TRBJ1-1; D possibly corresponds to TRBD1 (6 bases). Trimming removed 1 base from V and 4 bases from J, with 13 bases in between. Germline CDR1 reads WNHNN; CDR2 reads SYGVQD (reference sequence). The CDR3 sequence is 15 residues long. CDR3 sequence: CASSEFLTGLTEAFF. As DNA, the CDR3 is TGCGCCAGCAGTGAGTTTCTGACAGGTCTCACTGAAGCTTTCTTT.

The J gene is TRBJ1-2, the V gene TRBV19; 10 bases align to TRBD1. The CDR3 consists of 15 residues. With V trimmed by 5 bases and J by 1 base, 4 bases remained unmatched. Germline V CDR1 and CDR2: LNHDA, SQIVND (reference sequence). CDR3 sequence reads: CASSPDRGGNYGYTF. The CDR3 DNA reads as TGTGCCAGTAGTCCGGACAGGGGGGGTAACTATGGCTACACCTTC.

The V call is TRBV7-2, the J call TRBJ2-5; 10 bases match TRBD2. Per germline, CDR1 SGHTA and CDR2 FQGNSA. The CDR3 is 18 amino acids. The J segment lost 5 bases and the V segment lost 8 bases, leaving 20 bases of the junction unmatched. The CDR3 nucleotides are TGTGCCAGCTTCCCCCGGGTGGCTAGCGGGGGCCCCGGGGAGACCCAGTACTTC. Amino acid sequence: CASFPRVASGGPGETQYF.

The V call is TRBV2, the J call TRBJ1-2, with TRBD1 identical over 8 bases. In germline, CDR1 is SNHLY, CDR2 FYNNEI. V gave up 8 bases and J gave up 3 bases; unmatched junction bases: 14. The CDR3 is made up of 16 amino acids. In DNA, the CDR3 is TGTGCCAGCGTGGAACAGGGGGGAGGTAGTGACTATGGCTACACCTTC. Translating gives CASVEQGGGSDYGYTF.

This CDR3 reads CSGLTGMNTEAFF. The CDR3 DNA sequence: TGCAGCGGGCTGACAGGGATGAACACTGAAGCTTTCTTT. The chain uses TRBV29-1 and TRBJ1-1, with TRBD1 matching over 7 bases. The CDR3 sequence is 13 residues long. The germline V gene has CDR1 SQVTM and CDR2 ANQGSEA. V lost 7 bases, J lost 0 bases, and 5 bases stayed unmatched.

The V call is TRBV2, the J call TRBJ1-1; D unresolved. The CDR3 loop spans 13 amino acids. Trimming removed 5 bases at V and 5 bases at J, with 12 bases between. Per the germline V gene, CDR1 is SNHLY and CDR2 is FYNNEI. The CDR3 nucleotides are TGTGCCAGCAGTAAGAGTAGAGAGACTGAAGCTTTCTTT. It is translated as CASSKSRETEAFF.

V and J are TRBV9 and TRBJ1-4; D is unclear. This CDR3 has 13 residues. The V gene lost 4 bases and the J gene lost 7 bases, with 11 bases spanning the gap. Germline CDR1 reads SGDLS; CDR2 reads YYNGEE. CDR3 sequence: CASSTVPGEKLFF. In nucleotides, the CDR3 is TGTGCCAGCAGCACTGTTCCGGGTGAAAAACTGTTTTTT.

The rearrangement links TRBV30 to TRBJ1-5; D is unresolved. In germline, CDR1 is GTSNPN, CDR2 SVGIG (reference sequence). This CDR3 region has 13 residues. Trimming took 2 bases from V and 3 from J, leaving 8 bases between them. CDR3: CAWSFQNNQPQHF. CDR3 DNA sequence: TGTGCCTGGAGTTTTCAGAACAATCAGCCCCAGCATTTT.

The rearrangement uses TRBV12-5 and TRBJ1-1; unclear D gene. The CDR3 contains 12 residues. V lost 5 bases, J lost 5 bases, and 9 bases lay in between. The germline gives CDR1 LGHNT, CDR2 FRNRAP. The CDR3 is CASGPYGTEAFF. The CDR3, as DNA: TGTGCTAGTGGTCCCTACGGGACTGAAGCTTTCTTT.

A single count supports this clone. The V call is TRBV7-2, the J call TRBJ2-5; TRBD1 is a possible D gene (5 bases). In germline, CDR1 is SGHTA, CDR2 FQGNSA. The ends were cut back, 5 bases at V and 4 bases at J, with 14 bases in the middle. This CDR3 is built from 14 residues. CDR3 DNA: TGTGCCAGCAGCCAACAACAGGTTCCAGAGACCCAGTACTTC. Translation: CASSQQQVPETQYF.

Concerning this clone itself: At one end, the junction sequence differs from germline, possibly due to a read error. V is TRBV7-7 and J is TRBJ2-5; 8 nucleotides align to TRBD1. Germline V gives CDR1 SSHAT, CDR2 FNYEAQ (reference sequence). The CDR3 spans 15 residues. The CDR3 region has the DNA TGTGCTAGCAGCTTAGACGGCCAGGGGGCAGAGACCCAGTACTTC. This translates into CASSLDGQGAETQYF.

V is TRBV3-1 (or the pseudogene TRBV3-2) and J is TRBJ1-3; unclear D gene. V lost 1 base to trimming and J lost 2 bases, with 12 bases between them. CDR1 is LGHDT and CDR2 is YNNKEL in the germline V gene (reference sequence). The CDR3 is 16 amino acids. The CDR3 sequence: CASSQVGEGTGNTIYF. CDR3 DNA sequence: TGTGCCAGCAGCCAAGTCGGGGAGGGAACTGGAAACACCATATATTTT.

This clone was counted only a few times. This chain connects TRBV3-1 (or the pseudogene TRBV3-2) to TRBJ2-2, with 7 bases that match TRBD1. CDR3 length equals 14 residues. CDR1 is LGHDT, CDR2 YNNKEL, per germline (reference sequence). V lost 8 bases to trimming and J lost 4 bases; unmatched junction nucleotides: 7. CDR3 coding DNA: TGTGCCAGCTCCCGACAGGGTTCCACCGGGGAGCTGTTTTTT. It translates to CASSRQGSTGELFF.

The chain combines TRBV29-1 with TRBJ2-1; 8 nucleotides line up with TRBD1. Germline V gene data show CDR1 as SQVTM and CDR2 as ANQGSEA. CDR3 length: 14 amino acids. Trimming took 4 bases from V and 1 from J; bases not matched to a gene: 3. In DNA form, the CDR3 reads TGCAGCGTTGCCGGGACAGGTTCCTACAATGAGCAGTTCTTC. This codes for CSVAGTGSYNEQFF.

This chain joins TRBV28 and TRBJ2-3; a weak D match, TRBD1 (6 bases). V was cut by 2 bases and J by 6 bases, with 12 bases left in between. Germline lookup yields CDR1 MDHEN and CDR2 SYDVKM. The CDR3 is 14 amino acids. CDR3 sequence reads: CASSLVARGDTQYF. CDR3 DNA sequence: TGTGCCAGCAGTTTAGTGGCTAGGGGGGATACGCAGTATTTT.

The V call is TRBV9, the J call TRBJ1-1; TRBD1 matches 8 bases. The ends lost 1 base at V and 1 base at J; junction bases unmatched: 3. The CDR3 extends over 15 amino acids. The germline gives CDR1 SGDLS, CDR2 YYNGEE. The CDR3 is CASSVSGTGNTEAFF. The CDR3, as DNA: TGTGCCAGCAGCGTATCCGGGACAGGGAACACTGAAGCTTTCTTT.

The CDR3 DNA follows: TGTGCCAGCAGCCCGCTAGCGGGGAACACCGGGGAGCTGTTTTTT. Protein sequence: CASSPLAGNTGELFF. The chain links TRBV7-2 to TRBJ2-2; 8 positions agree with TRBD2. The germline V gene encodes CDR1 SGHTA and CDR2 FQGNSA. The V gene end was trimmed by 5 bases and the J gene end by 1 base; junction bases not matched to a gene: 3. This CDR3 comprises 15 residues. Combining the CDR3 with reference TRBV7-2 and TRBJ2-2 gives the whole variable domain GAGVSQSPSNKVTEKGKDVELRCDPISGHTALYWYRQSLGQGLEFLIYFQGNSAPDKSGLPSDRFSAERTGGSVSTLTIQRTQQEDSAVYLCASSPLAGNTGELFFGEGSRLTVL.

This chain joins TRBV15 and TRBJ1-5; D ambiguous. V lost 4 bases and J 1 base, leaving 8 bases between the germline ends. The V gene's germline CDR1 is LNHNV and CDR2 YYDKDF (reference sequence). The CDR3 loop spans 14 amino acids. CDR3 region: CATSNDGSNQPQHF. The CDR3 DNA follows: TGTGCCACCAGCAACGACGGGAGCAATCAGCCCCAGCATTTT. Complete variable domain (other parts from reference TRBV15 and TRBJ1-5): DAMVIQNPRYQVTQFGKPVTLSCSQTLNHNVMYWYQQKSSQAPKLLFHYYDKDFNNEADTPDNFQSRRPNTSFCFLDIRSPGLGDTAMYLCATSNDGSNQPQHFGDGTRLSIL.

The rearrangement joins TRBV12-5 to TRBJ1-1; TRBD1 agrees at 7 bases. The CDR3 runs to 14 residues. V was pared by 2 bases and J by 1 base, with 1 base of the junction left unmatched. Germline CDR1 and CDR2: LGHNT and FRNRAP. CDR3 protein: CASGLRQGNTEAFF. Here the CDR3 DNA reads TGTGCTAGTGGTTTGAGACAGGGGAACACTGAAGCTTTCTTT.

The chain couples TRBV7-8 to TRBJ2-1; the match to TRBD1 covers 7 bases. CDR1 and CDR2 (germline): SGHVS, FQNEAQ. The CDR3 runs 17 residues. Trimming removed 3 bases from V and 11 bases from J; junction bases left unmatched: 19. The CDR3 sequence: CASSFSRVPRGYIKQFF. The CDR3 nucleotides are TGTGCCAGCAGCTTCTCCCGGGTGCCCAGGGGGTACATAAAGCAGTTCTTC.

The chain uses TRBV7-9 and TRBJ1-2; D is unresolved. V lost 0 bases, J lost 3 bases, and 14 bases lay in between. Germline CDR1 SEHNR, CDR2 FQNEAQ (reference sequence). The CDR3 consists of 16 residues. In DNA form, the CDR3 reads TGTGCCAGCAGCTTAGCGAGAATGTTTTGCCACTATGGCTACACCTTC. Translation: CASSLARMFCHYGYTF.

The rearrangement joins TRBV20-1 to TRBJ1-2, with D possibly being TRBD1 (5 bases). V was pared by 0 bases and J by 12 bases, with 11 bases between. Germline V gene sequence: CDR1 DFQATT, CDR2 SNEGSKA (reference sequence). This CDR3 is built from 11 residues. The CDR3 region has the DNA TGCAGTGCTAGAGAAGGGGCGACTCACACCTTC. Its protein product is CSAREGATHTF.

This rearrangement joins TRBV6-5 to TRBJ1-6; 7 bases are shared with TRBD1. V shed 9 bases and J 9 bases; nucleotides not matched to a gene: 11. CDR3 size: 14 residues. Germline V gene data show CDR1 as MNHEY and CDR2 as SVGAGI. The CDR3 nucleotides read TGTGCCAGTGATGGAACAGGGGTAGTTTCACCCCTCCACTTT. It yields the protein CASDGTGVVSPLHF.

This chain uses TRBV6-5 with TRBJ1-1, with D possibly being TRBD1 (6 bases). From germline, CDR1 is MNHEY and CDR2 SVGAGI. The CDR3 is 14 amino acids. Trimming cost V 0 bases and J 2 bases, with 7 bases left between them. The CDR3 spells CASSYSQGNTEAFF. The CDR3 DNA reads TGTGCCAGCAGTTACTCACAGGGTAACACTGAAGCTTTCTTT.

This clone was observed a handful of times. CDR3 region: CASSYVHRGNTEAFF. CDR3 in DNA: TGTGCCAGCAGTTACGTCCACAGGGGGAACACTGAAGCTTTCTTT. This rearrangement joins TRBV6-5 to TRBJ1-1; 7 bases are a match to TRBD1. The CDR3 contains 15 residues. V trimming: 2 bases; J trimming: 1 base; junction bases outside the gene matches: 4. CDR1 and CDR2 (germline): MNHEY, SVGAGI.

The chain couples TRBV7-8 to TRBJ2-1; possible D gene TRBD2, 6 bases. Germline CDR1 and CDR2: SGHVS and FQNEAQ. This CDR3 region has 14 residues. V lost 5 bases and J lost 9, with 17 bases in between. CDR3 DNA sequence: TGTGCCAGCAGCCTCAACTGGGCTAGCGTTGAGCAGTTCTTC. Translating it yields CASSLNWASVEQFF.

The chain combines TRBV30 with TRBJ1-1; D is perhaps TRBD1 (5 bases). The CDR3 is 12 amino acids. V lost 5 bases and J 4 bases, leaving 11 bases between the germline ends. Germline V gives CDR1 GTSNPN, CDR2 SVGIG (reference sequence). Here the CDR3 DNA reads TGTGCCTGGGACAGCCAGGGCACTGAAGCTTTCTTT. Translation gives CAWDSQGTEAFF.

The gene calls are TRBV6-5 and TRBJ2-3; a possible D gene is TRBD2 (7 bases). CDR1 and CDR2 from the germline V gene are MNHEY and SVGAGI. This CDR3 has 16 residues. The ends were cut back, 2 bases at V and 0 bases at J, with 12 bases in the middle. Written as DNA, the CDR3 is TGTGCCAGCAGTTACAGGGGGGGCCATAGCACAGATACGCAGTATTTT. Amino acids: CASSYRGGHSTDTQYF.

The V gene is TRBV10-3, the J gene TRBJ2-1; 8 bases agree with TRBD2. Germline trimming cut 3 bases from V and 11 bases from J; bases unmatched to any gene: 9. CDR3 length: 14 amino acids. Looked up from germline, CDR1 is ENHRY and CDR2 is SYGVKD. The CDR3 region is CAISEGLAGMKQFF. The CDR3 nucleotides are TGTGCCATCAGTGAAGGTTTAGCGGGAATGAAGCAGTTCTTC.